This TCR beta chain was captured by sequencing in a study of early T cells in non-severe SARS-CoV-2 infection. The protocol attached unique molecular identifiers to individual cDNA molecules. TCRdb fed the 5' RACE reads into MiXCR, producing one record per CDR3 protein. The data show tens of thousands of distinct CDR3 sequences, about 14% seen once. The CDR3 has 13 amino acids. The ends lost 9 bases at V and 7 bases at J; junction bases unmatched: 10. CDR1 is ENHRY, CDR2 SYGVKD, per germline. This clonotype was obtained from an adult who was a healthcare worker with PCR-confirmed SARS-CoV-2 infection or an uninfected control (not recorded which). The specimen sequenced was whole blood. The chain carries TRBV10-3 and TRBJ2-7; 9 nucleotides align to TRBD2. Here the CDR3 DNA reads TGTGCCATTAGCGGGACTAGCCCAGGGGAGCAGTACTTC. Translating gives CAISGTSPGEQYF.